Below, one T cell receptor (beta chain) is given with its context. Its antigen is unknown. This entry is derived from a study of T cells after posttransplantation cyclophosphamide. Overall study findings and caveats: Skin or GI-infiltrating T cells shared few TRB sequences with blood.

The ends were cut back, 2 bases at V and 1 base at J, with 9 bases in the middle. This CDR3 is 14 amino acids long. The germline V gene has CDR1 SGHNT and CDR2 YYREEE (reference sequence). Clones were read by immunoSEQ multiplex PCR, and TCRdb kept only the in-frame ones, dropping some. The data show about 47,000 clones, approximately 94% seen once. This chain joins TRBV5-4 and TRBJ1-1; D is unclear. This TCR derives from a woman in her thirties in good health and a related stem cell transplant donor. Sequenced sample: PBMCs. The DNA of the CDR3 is TGTGCCAGCAGCTTCGAGATTTGGAACACTGAAGCTTTCTTT. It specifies CASSFEIWNTEAFF.